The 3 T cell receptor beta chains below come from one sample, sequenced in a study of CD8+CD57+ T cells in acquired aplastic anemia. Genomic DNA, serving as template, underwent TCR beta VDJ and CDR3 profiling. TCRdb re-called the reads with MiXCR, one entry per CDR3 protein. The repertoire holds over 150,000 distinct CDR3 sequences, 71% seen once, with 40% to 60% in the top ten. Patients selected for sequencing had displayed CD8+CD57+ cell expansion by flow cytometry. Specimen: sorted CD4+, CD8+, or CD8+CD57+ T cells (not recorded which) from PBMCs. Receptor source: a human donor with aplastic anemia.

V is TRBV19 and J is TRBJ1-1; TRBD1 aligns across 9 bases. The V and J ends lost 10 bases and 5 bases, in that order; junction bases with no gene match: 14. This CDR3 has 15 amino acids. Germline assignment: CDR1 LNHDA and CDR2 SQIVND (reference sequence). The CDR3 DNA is TGTGCCACCCAACGGCCCGGGACAGGGTTAACTGAAGCTTTCTTT. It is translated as CATQRPGTGLTEAFF.

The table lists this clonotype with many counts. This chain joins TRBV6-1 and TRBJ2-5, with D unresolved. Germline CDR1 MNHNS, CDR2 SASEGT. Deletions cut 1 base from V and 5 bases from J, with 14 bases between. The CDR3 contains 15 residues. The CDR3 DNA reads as TGTGCCAGCAGTGAAGAGAGGATACACGTGGAGACCCAGTACTTC. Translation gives CASSEERIHVETQYF.

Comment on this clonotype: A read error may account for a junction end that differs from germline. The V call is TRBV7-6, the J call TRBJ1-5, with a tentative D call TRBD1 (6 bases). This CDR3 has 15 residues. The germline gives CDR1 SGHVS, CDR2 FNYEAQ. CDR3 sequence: CDSSLEGVRGQPQQF. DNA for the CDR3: TGTGACAGCAGCTTAGAGGGTGTCAGGGGTCAGCCCCAGCAGTTT.